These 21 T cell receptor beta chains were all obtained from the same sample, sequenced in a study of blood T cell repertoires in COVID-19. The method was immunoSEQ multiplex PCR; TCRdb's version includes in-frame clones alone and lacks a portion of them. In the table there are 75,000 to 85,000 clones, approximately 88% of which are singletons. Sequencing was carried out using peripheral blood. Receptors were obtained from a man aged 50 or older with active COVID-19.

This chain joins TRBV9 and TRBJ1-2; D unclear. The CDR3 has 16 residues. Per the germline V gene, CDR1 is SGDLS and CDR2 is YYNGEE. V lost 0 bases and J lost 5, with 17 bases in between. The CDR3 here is CASSVEGGLTTYGYTF. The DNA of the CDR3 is TGTGCCAGCAGCGTAGAAGGAGGATTGACCACTTATGGCTACACCTTC. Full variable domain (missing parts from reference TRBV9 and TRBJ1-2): DSGVTQTPKHLITATGQRVTLRCSPRSGDLSVYWYQQSLDQGLQFLIQYYNGEERAKGNILERFSAQQFPDLHSELNLSSLELGDSALYFCASSVEGGLTTYGYTFGSGTRLTVV.

The CDR3 coding sequence is TGCGCCAGCAGCTTGGGACATTACGAGCAGTACTTC. Its protein is CASSLGHYEQYF. This rearrangement joins TRBV5-1 to TRBJ2-7; D uncertain. The CDR3 contains 12 residues. Germline values: CDR1 SGHRS, CDR2 YFSETQ. The V gene lost 0 bases and the J gene lost 4 bases, with 5 bases spanning the gap.

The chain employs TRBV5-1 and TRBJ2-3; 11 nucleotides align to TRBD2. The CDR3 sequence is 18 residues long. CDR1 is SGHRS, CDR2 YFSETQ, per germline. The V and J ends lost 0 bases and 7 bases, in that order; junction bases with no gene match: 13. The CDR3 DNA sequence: TGCGCCAGCAGCTTGGCCGTGGCTAGCGGGGGGCCTGGGAATACGCAGTATTTT. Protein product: CASSLAVASGGPGNTQYF.

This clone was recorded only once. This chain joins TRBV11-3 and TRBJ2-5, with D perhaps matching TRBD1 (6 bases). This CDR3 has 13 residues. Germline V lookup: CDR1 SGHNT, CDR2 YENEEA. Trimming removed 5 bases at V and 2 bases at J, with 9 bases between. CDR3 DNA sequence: TGTGCCAGCAGCCGGACAGTACAAGAGACCCAGTACTTC. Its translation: CASSRTVQETQYF.

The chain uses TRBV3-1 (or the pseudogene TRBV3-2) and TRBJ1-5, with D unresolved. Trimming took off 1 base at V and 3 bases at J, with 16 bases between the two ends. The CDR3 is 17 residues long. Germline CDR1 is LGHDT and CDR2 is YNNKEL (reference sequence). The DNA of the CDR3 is TGTGCCAGCAGCCAAGGAACCCGCGCGACTTTCAATCAGCCCCAGCATTTT. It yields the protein CASSQGTRATFNQPQHF.

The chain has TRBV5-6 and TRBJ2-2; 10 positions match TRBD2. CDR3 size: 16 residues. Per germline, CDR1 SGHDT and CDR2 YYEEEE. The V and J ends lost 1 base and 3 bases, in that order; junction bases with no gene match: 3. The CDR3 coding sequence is TGTGCCAGCAGCTTGATAGCGGGGGGCCACACCGGGGAGCTGTTTTTT. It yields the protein CASSLIAGGHTGELFF.

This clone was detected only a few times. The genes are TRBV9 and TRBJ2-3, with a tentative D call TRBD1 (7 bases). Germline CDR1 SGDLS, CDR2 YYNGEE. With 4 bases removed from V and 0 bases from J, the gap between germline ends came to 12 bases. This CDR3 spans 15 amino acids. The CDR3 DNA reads TGTGCCAGCAGCTCCAGGGGGGCTAGCACAGATACGCAGTATTTT. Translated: CASSSRGASTDTQYF.

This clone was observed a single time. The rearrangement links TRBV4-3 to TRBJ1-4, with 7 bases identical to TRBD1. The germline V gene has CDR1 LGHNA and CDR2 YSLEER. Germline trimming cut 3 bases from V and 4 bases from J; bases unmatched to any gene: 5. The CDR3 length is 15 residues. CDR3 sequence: CASSHEGANNEKLFF. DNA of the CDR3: TGCGCCAGCAGCCACGAGGGGGCGAATAATGAAAAACTGTTTTTT.

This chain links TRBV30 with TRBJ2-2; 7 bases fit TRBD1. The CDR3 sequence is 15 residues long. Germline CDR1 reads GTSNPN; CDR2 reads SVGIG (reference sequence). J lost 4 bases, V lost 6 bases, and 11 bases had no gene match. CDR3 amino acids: CACREGALSTGELFF. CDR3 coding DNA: TGTGCCTGTAGAGAGGGGGCCCTAAGCACCGGGGAGCTGTTTTTT.

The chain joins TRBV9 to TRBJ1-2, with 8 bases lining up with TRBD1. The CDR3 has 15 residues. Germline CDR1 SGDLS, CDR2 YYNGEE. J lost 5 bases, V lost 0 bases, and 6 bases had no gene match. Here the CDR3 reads CASSVAVTGVYGYTF. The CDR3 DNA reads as TGTGCCAGCAGCGTAGCCGTGACAGGGGTTTATGGCTACACCTTC.

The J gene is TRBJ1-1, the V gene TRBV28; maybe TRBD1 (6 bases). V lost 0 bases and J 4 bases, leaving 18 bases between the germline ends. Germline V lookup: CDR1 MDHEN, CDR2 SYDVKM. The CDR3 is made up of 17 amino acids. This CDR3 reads CASSLWSTGSYGTEAFF. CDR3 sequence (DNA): TGTGCCAGCAGTTTATGGTCAACAGGGTCCTACGGCACTGAAGCTTTCTTT.

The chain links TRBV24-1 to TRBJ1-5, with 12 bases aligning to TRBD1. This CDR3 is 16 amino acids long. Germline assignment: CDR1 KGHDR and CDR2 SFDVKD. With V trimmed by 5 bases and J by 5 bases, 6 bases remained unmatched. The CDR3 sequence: CATSALGTGGDQPQHF. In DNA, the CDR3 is TGTGCCACCAGTGCCTTAGGGACAGGGGGCGATCAGCCCCAGCATTTT.

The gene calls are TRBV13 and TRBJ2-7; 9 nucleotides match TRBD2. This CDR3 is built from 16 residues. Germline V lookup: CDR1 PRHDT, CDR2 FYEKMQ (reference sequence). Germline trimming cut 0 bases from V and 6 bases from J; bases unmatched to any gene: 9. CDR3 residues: CASSLGSSGGRGEQYF. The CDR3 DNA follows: TGTGCCAGCAGCTTAGGATCGAGCGGGGGGCGGGGCGAGCAGTACTTC. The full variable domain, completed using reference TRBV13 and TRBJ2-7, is AAGVIQSPRHLIKEKRETATLKCYPIPRHDTVYWYQQGPGQDPQFLISFYEKMQSDKGSIPDRFSAQQFSDYHSELNMSSLELGDSALYFCASSLGSSGGRGEQYFGPGTRLTVT.

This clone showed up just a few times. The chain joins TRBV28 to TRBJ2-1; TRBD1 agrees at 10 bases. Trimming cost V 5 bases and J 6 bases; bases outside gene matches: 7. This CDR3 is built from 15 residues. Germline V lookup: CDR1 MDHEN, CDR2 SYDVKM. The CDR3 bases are TGTGCCAGCAGTCACGGGACAGGGGAAGCCAATGAGCAGTTCTTC. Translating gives CASSHGTGEANEQFF.

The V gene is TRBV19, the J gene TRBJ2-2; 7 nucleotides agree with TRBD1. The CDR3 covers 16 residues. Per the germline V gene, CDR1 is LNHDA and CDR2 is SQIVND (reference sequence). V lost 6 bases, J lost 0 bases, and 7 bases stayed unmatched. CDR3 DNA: TGTGCCAGTAGGGGTAGGGGGACAGCGAACACCGGGGAGCTGTTTTTT. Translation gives CASRGRGTANTGELFF.

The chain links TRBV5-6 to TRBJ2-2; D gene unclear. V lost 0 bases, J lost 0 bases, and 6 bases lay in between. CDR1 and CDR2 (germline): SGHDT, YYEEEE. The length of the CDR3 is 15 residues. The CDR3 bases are TGTGCCAGCAGCTTGGGACATTCGAACACCGGGGAGCTGTTTTTT. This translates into CASSLGHSNTGELFF.

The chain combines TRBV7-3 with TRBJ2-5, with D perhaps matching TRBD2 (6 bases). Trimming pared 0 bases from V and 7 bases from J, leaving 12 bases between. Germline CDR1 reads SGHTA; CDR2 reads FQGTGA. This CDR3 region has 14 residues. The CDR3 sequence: CASSLTAGGATQYF. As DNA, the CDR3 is TGTGCCAGCAGCTTAACGGCTGGCGGGGCGACCCAGTACTTC.

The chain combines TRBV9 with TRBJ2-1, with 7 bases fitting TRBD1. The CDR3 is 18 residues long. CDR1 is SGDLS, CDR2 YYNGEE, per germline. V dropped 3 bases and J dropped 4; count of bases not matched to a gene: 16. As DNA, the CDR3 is TGTGCCAGCAGCGCATCCAGCCACAGGGGTGTGATATACAATGAGCAGTTCTTC. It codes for CASSASSHRGVIYNEQFF.

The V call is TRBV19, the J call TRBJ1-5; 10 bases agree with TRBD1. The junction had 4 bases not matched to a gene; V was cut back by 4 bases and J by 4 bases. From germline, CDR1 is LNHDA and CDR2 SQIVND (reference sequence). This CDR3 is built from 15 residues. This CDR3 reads CASSTPGQGNQPQHF. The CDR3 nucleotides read TGTGCCAGTAGTACTCCGGGACAGGGGAATCAGCCCCAGCATTTT.

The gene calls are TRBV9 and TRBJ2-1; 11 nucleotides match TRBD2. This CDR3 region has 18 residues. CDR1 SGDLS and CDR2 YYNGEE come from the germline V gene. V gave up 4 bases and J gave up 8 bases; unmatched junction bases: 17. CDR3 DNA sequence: TGTGCCAGCAGCCCCCCGGCCGGGACTAGCGGTATAGAGGATGAGCAGTTCTTC. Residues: CASSPPAGTSGIEDEQFF.

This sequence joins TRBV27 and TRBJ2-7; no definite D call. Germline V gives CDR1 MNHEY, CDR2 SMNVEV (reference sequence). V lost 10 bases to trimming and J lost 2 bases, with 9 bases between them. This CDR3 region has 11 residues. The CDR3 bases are TGTGCCACAGGCCTACCCTACGAGCAGTACTTC. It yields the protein CATGLPYEQYF.